This T cell receptor (beta chain) is drawn from a study of metastatic and nonmetastatic thyroid tumors. The V end lost 4 bases, the J end lost 11 bases, and 20 bases lay between the germline ends. This CDR3 is 14 amino acids long. Comment on this clone: Antigen: not known.

Each patient went into thyroid surgery without having received any treatment. Methods used by the authors: Between-group CDR3 differences, defined by clinicopathological status, yielded a distant-metastasis classifier for papillary thyroid cancer. TCRdb reprocessed the PCR reads using MiXCR. The V and J calls shown here were made by TCRdb, not taken from the authors' results. The sample records about 6,500 clones, approximately 40% being singletons. Findings and caveats of the study: For both blood and tumor, malignant thyroid tumors reportedly showed significantly higher TCR beta diversity than benign nodules did.

Sequenced material: tumor tissue. This TCR derives from a female donor with papillary thyroid cancer or a benign thyroid nodule (not recorded which). Some clones in this sample may be carry-over from other donors' samples. The chain employs TRBV12-3 or TRBV12-4 and TRBJ1-1; perhaps TRBD1 as D (5 bases). The CDR3 protein is CASSSPWGQERAFF. The CDR3 nucleotides read TGTGCCAGCAGTTCCCCCTGGGGCCAAGAAAGGGCTTTCTTT.